This TCR beta chain emerged from a study of human T cells and chemical hapten exposure. Study as a whole: Patients, largely female, had alopecia areata, totalis or universalis.

As originally analysed: Individual samples carried between about 23,224 and 750,000 TCRs, with 80,000 to 100,000 as the median. TCRdb re-analysed the RACE reads in MiXCR, keeping a single row per CDR3 protein. It is TCRdb's table, rather than the study itself, that gives the V and J calls and clone size. Among a few hundred thousand distinct CDR3 sequences, about 4.4% were seen once, and the ten largest hold under 3%. In its sample, this clonotype was seen many times. Its antigen is still unknown. Broader study findings: There were significantly more large CDR3 similarity clusters among expanded TCRs than among controls.

The CDR3 consists of 13 residues. V trimming: 5 bases; J trimming: 5 bases; junction bases outside the gene matches: 4. Germline-derived CDR1 and CDR2 are SEHNR and FQNEAQ (reference sequence). Regarding time point: patch test 1, 2 weeks after DPC sensitization. Described treatment: therapeutic diphenylcyclopropenone sensitization with weekly scalp DPC. The sample in question was whole blood, obtained in connection with sensitization to the hapten diphenylcyclopropenone (DPC). The chain couples TRBV7-9 to TRBJ1-1, with 8 bases fitting TRBD1. The origin of this receptor is a woman between 50 and 59 years old with alopecia areata. Some clones in this sample may be carry-over from other donors' samples. The CDR3, as DNA: TGTGCCAGCAGCGCAGGGGGCCGGACTGAAGCTTTCTTT. Residues: CASSAGGRTEAFF. The whole variable domain, remainder taken from reference TRBV7-9 and TRBJ1-1, is DTGVSQNPRHKITKRGQNVTFRCDPISEHNRLYWYRQTLGQGPEFLTYFQNEAQLEKSRLLSDRFSAERPKGSFSTLEIQRTEQGDSAMYLCASSAGGRTEAFFGQGTRLTVV.